This entry concerns a single T cell receptor (beta chain). Its specificity is not known. A read error may produce the germline difference seen at one junction end. Germline-derived CDR1 and CDR2 are LGHNT and FRNRAP. This CDR3 comprises 13 residues. Amplified TCR beta CDR3 regions came from RNA transcripts. In the first-round RT-PCR of the TCR CDR3, the HTBI primer set was used. Using its own MiXCR run on the multiplex PCR reads, TCRdb lists one record per CDR3 protein. Of 30,000 to 40,000 distinct CDR3 sequences in the sample, less than 50% are singletons; the top ten hold 6.2%. This sample was taken from a study of T cells in Graves' hyperthyroidism and ophthalmopathy. As for the study in general: Initial diagnosis, before any treatment, was when peripheral blood was collected.

Blood was obtained at the first hyperthyroidism diagnosis, which preceded any ophthalmopathy symptoms. Whole-study results and caveats: Peripheral blood also featured most of the thyroid clonotypes expanded above 0.001.

Material for sequencing was blood. The rearrangement links TRBV12-5 to TRBJ2-7; the D gene is possibly TRBD2 (6 bases). This TCR was sampled from a woman between 45 and 60 years old with Graves' hyperthyroidism that later progressed to Graves' ophthalmopathy. The CDR3 DNA is TGTGCTAGTCGGACTATTAACACCGGGGAGCTGTACTTC. Protein: CASRTINTGELYF.